The entry below describes one T cell receptor beta chain. This specimen comes from a study of blood T cell repertoires in COVID-19. Background on the study: Samples of COVID-19 (acute and convalescent) were obtained from the United States, Italy and Spain. In each case, the material was cDNA or gDNA derived from T cells, B-cell-depleted T cells, or PBMCs.

Profiled with immunoSEQ multiplex PCR; TCRdb holds only in-frame clones, not every one. The sample carries about 150,000 clones, just under 85% recorded once. The TCR comes from a woman between 55 and 75 years old with acute or convalescent COVID-19. Sequenced input: peripheral blood.

The CDR3 nucleotides are TGTGCCAGCAGCCCTGGACAGGAGGGTGGCTACACCTTC. It yields the protein CASSPGQEGGYTF. This chain connects TRBV7-3 to TRBJ1-2; 7 nucleotides align to TRBD1. The CDR3 is 13 amino acids. CDR1 SGHTA and CDR2 FQGTGA come from the germline V gene. Losses at the gene ends were 5 bases for V and 7 bases for J; bases not matched to a gene: 7.